One T cell receptor (beta chain) is described in this entry. The length of the CDR3 is 18 residues. V was pared by 6 bases and J by 3 bases, with 20 bases of the junction left unmatched. Germline lookup yields CDR1 SGHRS and CDR2 YFSETQ. The data originate from a study of brain T cells in children with intractable seizures. TCRdb's table, derived via immunoSEQ multiplex PCR, lists solely in-frame clones and lacks some. The sample lists 88,000 or so clones; approximately 89% were seen once. The V call is TRBV5-1, the J call TRBJ2-7; 8 nucleotides agree with TRBD1. The sequence came from a girl aged 2-10 years with Rasmussen encephalitis and intractable seizures. Material: peripheral blood, obtained at surgery. CDR3 sequence (DNA): TGCGCCAGCACGCTATCGGACAGGGAAGACCAATTCCTCTACGAGCAGTACTTC. It translates to CASTLSDREDQFLYEQYF. The whole variable domain, filled in from reference TRBV5-1 and TRBJ2-7, reads KAGVTQTPRYLIKTRGQQVTLSCSPISGHRSVSWYQQTPGQGLQFLFEYFSETQRNKGNFPGRFSGRQFSNSRSEMNVSTLELGDSALYLCASTLSDREDQFLYEQYFGPGTRLTVT.